The subject of this entry is one T cell receptor (beta chain). This specimen belongs to a study of regulatory T cells in long-lasting Graves disease. To make TCR beta libraries, researchers used iRepertoire HTBI primers and Arm-PCR of CDR3 regions. TCRdb passed the multiplex PCR reads through MiXCR, listing each CDR3 protein once. This sample yields 500,000 to 800,000 distinct CDR3 sequences, of which roughly 30% are seen a single time; around 40% belongs to the top ten. Time point described: persistent/refractory GD, antithyroid drugs over 5 years with positive TRAb. PBMC-extracted RNA yielded the TCR library. CDR1 is LGHDT and CDR2 is YNNKEL in the germline V gene (reference sequence). Trimming removed 1 base at V and 4 bases at J, with 10 bases between. The CDR3 runs 15 residues.

The source of this sequence is a female donor with Graves disease. The V gene is TRBV3-1, the J gene TRBJ1-4; TRBD1 might be the D (5 bases). Sequences were derived from peripheral blood mononuclear cells (PBMCs), sampled when the disease was refractory, from a patient treated with antithyroid drugs. As DNA, the CDR3 is TGTGCCAGCAGCCAAGGGGGACTGAGTAATGAAAAACTGTTTTTT. Protein product: CASSQGGLSNEKLFF. Variable domain in full (rest from reference TRBV3-1 and TRBJ1-4): DTAVSQTPKYLVTQMGNDKSIKCEQNLGHDTMYWYKQDSKKFLKIMFSYNNKELIINETVPNRFSPKSPDKAHLNLHINSLELGDSAVYFCASSQGGLSNEKLFFGSGTQLSVL.